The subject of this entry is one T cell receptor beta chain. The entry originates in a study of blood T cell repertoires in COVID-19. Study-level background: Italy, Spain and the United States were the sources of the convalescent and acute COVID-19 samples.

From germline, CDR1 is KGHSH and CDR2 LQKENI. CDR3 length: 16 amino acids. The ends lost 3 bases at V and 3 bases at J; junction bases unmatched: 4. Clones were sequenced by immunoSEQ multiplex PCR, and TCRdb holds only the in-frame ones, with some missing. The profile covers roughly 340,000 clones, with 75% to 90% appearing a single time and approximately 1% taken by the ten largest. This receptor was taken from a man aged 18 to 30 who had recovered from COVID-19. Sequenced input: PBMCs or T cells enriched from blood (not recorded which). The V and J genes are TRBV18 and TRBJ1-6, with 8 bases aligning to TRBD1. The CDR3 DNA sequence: TGTGCCAGCTCACCCGAGACAGGGGTCTATAATTCACCCCTCCACTTT. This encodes CASSPETGVYNSPLHF.